One sample yielded the 25 T cell receptor beta chains listed below, sequenced in a study of blood T cell repertoires in COVID-19. Profiling relied on immunoSEQ multiplex PCR, and the TCRdb table lists in-frame clones only, not all of them. The repertoire holds roughly 290,000 clones, with approximately 92% as singletons. Input material: peripheral blood. The receptors were sampled from a woman aged 30 to 39 with COVID-19, enrolled during active disease.

This chain joins TRBV28 and TRBJ1-5, with a tentative D call TRBD1 (6 bases). The ends were cut back, 2 bases at V and 5 bases at J, with 16 bases in the middle. The CDR3 is made up of 16 amino acids. The germline gives CDR1 MDHEN, CDR2 SYDVKM. CDR3 amino acids: CASSLLQGRGDQPQHF. The CDR3 DNA follows: TGTGCCAGCAGTTTACTCCAGGGGCGAGGGGATCAGCCCCAGCATTTT.

The rearrangement joins TRBV4-1 to TRBJ2-3; 12 nucleotides align to TRBD2. V was clipped by 3 bases and J by 2 bases; unmatched bases: 9. CDR1 MGHRA and CDR2 YSYEKL come from the germline V gene. The CDR3 covers 18 residues. This CDR3 is CASSQKLAGGGVTDTQYF. The CDR3 region has the DNA TGCGCCAGCAGCCAGAAGCTAGCGGGAGGGGGGGTCACAGATACGCAGTATTTT.

This clone was seen a single time. This chain connects TRBV19 to TRBJ1-5, with TRBD1 as a possible D gene (6 bases). With 5 bases removed from V and 3 bases from J, the gap between germline ends came to 17 bases. Germline-derived CDR1 and CDR2 are LNHDA and SQIVND (reference sequence). The CDR3 has 16 residues. DNA of the CDR3: TGTGCCAGTAGTCCTGAAGGGGGATGGGACAATCAGCCCCAGCATTTT. Amino acid sequence: CASSPEGGWDNQPQHF.

In this sample, this clone turned up once. The chain couples TRBV30 to TRBJ2-2, with TRBD2 identical over 10 bases. The CDR3 has 16 residues. V lost 2 bases to trimming and J lost 6 bases; unmatched junction nucleotides: 9. Germline assignment: CDR1 GTSNPN and CDR2 SVGIG (reference sequence). In DNA form, the CDR3 reads TGTGCCTGGAGTCCTAGCGGGAGAAAAGTTTCCGGGGAGCTGTTTTTT. Its translation: CAWSPSGRKVSGELFF.

V is TRBV21-1 and J is TRBJ2-1; the table's D call, TRBD1, was not checked against the DNA. TRBV21-1 is reported as a pseudogene. CDR3 length: 16 residues. As DNA, the CDR3 is TGTGCCAGCAGCGCAAGGGGGCAGAGGGTCTACAATGAGCAGTTCTTC. This gives the protein CASSARGQRVYNEQFF.

The V and J genes are TRBV7-9 and TRBJ2-7; 8 nucleotides align to TRBD1. Germline CDR1 and CDR2: SEHNR and FQNEAQ (reference sequence). This CDR3 is built from 15 residues. V trimming: 5 bases; J trimming: 6 bases; junction bases outside the gene matches: 12. The CDR3 coding sequence is TGTGCCAGCAGCGCCTCCGGGACAGGCGCTCGCGAGCAGTACTTC. It yields the protein CASSASGTGAREQYF. Using reference TRBV7-9 and TRBJ2-7 for the parts outside the CDR3, the full variable domain is DTGVSQNPRHKITKRGQNVTFRCDPISEHNRLYWYRQTLGQGPEFLTYFQNEAQLEKSRLLSDRFSAERPKGSFSTLEIQRTEQGDSAMYLCASSASGTGAREQYFGPGTRLTVT.

The chain combines TRBV19 with TRBJ2-1; weak D call: TRBD2 (5 bases). Germline values: CDR1 LNHDA, CDR2 SQIVND (reference sequence). Trimming stripped 8 bases from V and 7 bases from J, with 15 bases between. The CDR3 covers 13 residues. The CDR3 region has the DNA TGTGCCAGTCGAAATAGGGAGAGGAATGAGCAGTTCTTC. Protein: CASRNRERNEQFF.

The chain has TRBV10-2 and TRBJ1-3, with D possibly TRBD1 on 5 matching bases. Germline-derived CDR1 and CDR2 are WSHSY and SAAADI. The CDR3 extends over 16 amino acids. Trimming stripped 3 bases from V and 3 bases from J, with 15 bases between. CDR3 loop: CASSETPRGRGNTIYF. Written as DNA, the CDR3 is TGCGCCAGCAGTGAAACCCCAAGGGGCCGTGGAAACACCATATATTTT.

V is TRBV28 and J is TRBJ1-1; D possibly corresponds to TRBD1 (6 bases). Trimming shortened V by 3 bases and J by 10 bases, and 15 bases separated the two germline ends. In germline, CDR1 is MDHEN, CDR2 SYDVKM. The CDR3 is made up of 13 amino acids. The CDR3 nucleotides are TGTGCCAGCAGTTTGGGCAGGGGACGAGGAGCTTTCTTT. This translates into CASSLGRGRGAFF.

Only a few counts were recorded for this clone. The genes are TRBV3-1 (or the pseudogene TRBV3-2) and TRBJ1-3; TRBD1 agrees at 7 bases. Germline CDR1 and CDR2: LGHDT and YNNKEL (reference sequence). The CDR3 spans 16 residues. V gave up 2 bases and J gave up 0 bases; unmatched junction bases: 4. The CDR3 loop is CASSQYRDSSGNTIYF. CDR3 DNA: TGTGCCAGCAGCCAATACCGGGACAGCTCTGGAAACACCATATATTTT.

The chain employs TRBV18 and TRBJ2-7; TRBD2 might be the D (5 bases). There are 15 residues in the CDR3. V shed 4 bases and J shed 1 base, with 14 bases lying between them. Germline CDR1 is KGHSH and CDR2 is LQKENI. The CDR3 region has the DNA TGTGCCAGCTCACTGTCCGGGGATTTATCCTACGAGCAGTACTTC. Its translation: CASSLSGDLSYEQYF.

The chain joins TRBV5-4 to TRBJ2-1; D gene unclear. Trimming shortened V by 3 bases and J by 13 bases, and 17 bases separated the two germline ends. The CDR3 consists of 13 residues. Germline CDR1 SGHNT, CDR2 YYREEE (reference sequence). In nucleotides, the CDR3 is TGTGCCAGCAGCTCCCCCCCTACGGTAAATCAGTTCTTC. Translating it yields CASSSPPTVNQFF.

This clone was counted a single time. The chain joins TRBV27 to TRBJ2-3; perhaps TRBD2 as D (6 bases). The length of the CDR3 is 13 residues. Trimming stripped 6 bases from V and 4 bases from J, with 11 bases between. The germline V gene encodes CDR1 MNHEY and CDR2 SMNVEV (reference sequence). CDR3 region: CASSPGTSDTQYF. The DNA of the CDR3 is TGTGCCAGCAGCCCTGGGACTTCAGATACGCAGTATTTT.

This clone was found a few times. The chain has TRBV19 and TRBJ1-2; D is uncertain. The germline V gene has CDR1 LNHDA and CDR2 SQIVND (reference sequence). This CDR3 contains 13 residues. V dropped 6 bases and J dropped 2 bases, with 10 bases sitting between them. CDR3 nucleotide sequence: TGTGCCAGTAGGCCCGGGAGCAACTATGGCTACACCTTC. Amino acids: CASRPGSNYGYTF.

This sequence joins TRBV19 and TRBJ1-5; a possible D gene is TRBD1 (5 bases). The CDR3 consists of 15 residues. Germline-derived CDR1 and CDR2 are LNHDA and SQIVND (reference sequence). With 7 bases removed from V and 0 bases from J, the gap between germline ends came to 13 bases. CDR3 sequence (DNA): TGTGCCAGTACCCTACATAGGGGTAGCAATCAGCCCCAGCATTTT. Translation gives CASTLHRGSNQPQHF.

CDR3 nucleotides: TGTGCCAGCCAGTTATTAACAGAAAAACTGTTTTTT. Encoded protein: CASQLLTEKLFF. The V call is TRBV7-9, the J call TRBJ1-4; D is undetermined. CDR3 length equals 12 residues. From germline, CDR1 is SEHNR and CDR2 FQNEAQ (reference sequence). V was cut by 8 bases and J by 8 bases, with 12 bases left in between.

V gene TRBV28 combines with J gene TRBJ1-1; D remains unclear. Deletions cut 0 bases from V and 2 bases from J, with 4 bases between. Germline V lookup: CDR1 MDHEN, CDR2 SYDVKM. This CDR3 has 13 amino acids. The DNA for the CDR3 is TGTGCCAGCAGTTTATGGGCAAACACTGAAGCTTTCTTT. This gives the protein CASSLWANTEAFF.

The genes are TRBV7-9 and TRBJ1-4; 7 positions match TRBD1. CDR3 length: 14 amino acids. J was trimmed by 6 bases and V by 5 bases; bases with no gene match: 6. Per germline, CDR1 SEHNR and CDR2 FQNEAQ (reference sequence). This CDR3 is CASSPRQGHEKLFF. DNA for the CDR3: TGTGCCAGCAGCCCCCGACAGGGTCATGAAAAACTGTTTTTT.

The chain couples TRBV2 to TRBJ1-1; D unresolved. The germline CDR1 and CDR2 sequences are SNHLY and FYNNEI. The CDR3 runs to 13 residues. With 4 bases removed from V and 1 base from J, the gap between germline ends came to 7 bases. The CDR3 region has the DNA TGTGCCAGCAGTGTAGTCGGGAACACTGAAGCTTTCTTT. Translation: CASSVVGNTEAFF.

The genes are TRBV6-6 and TRBJ2-3, with 10 bases aligning to TRBD2. Per the germline V gene, CDR1 is MNHNY and CDR2 is SVGAGI (reference sequence). The ends lost 5 bases at V and 5 bases at J; junction bases unmatched: 4. The CDR3 loop spans 14 amino acids. For the CDR3, the DNA is TGTGCCAGCAGTCTAGCGGGAGAGGTAGATACGCAGTATTTT. Translating it yields CASSLAGEVDTQYF.

The chain is built from TRBV19 and TRBJ1-5; D gene uncertain. There are 15 residues in the CDR3. Germline V gene sequence: CDR1 LNHDA, CDR2 SQIVND (reference sequence). With 7 bases removed from V and 5 bases from J, the gap between germline ends came to 18 bases. The CDR3: CASKSGWRVDQPQHF. Written as DNA, the CDR3 is TGTGCCAGTAAGTCTGGGTGGAGGGTCGATCAGCCCCAGCATTTT.

V gene TRBV5-6 combines with J gene TRBJ2-1; D perhaps matches TRBD1 (5 bases). Trimming removed 2 bases from V and 2 bases from J, with 14 bases in between. The CDR3 consists of 16 residues. From germline, CDR1 is SGHDT and CDR2 YYEEEE. As DNA, the CDR3 is TGTGCCAGCAGCTTAGGTCGGACAACTCCCTACAATGAGCAGTTCTTC. Its translation is CASSLGRTTPYNEQFF.

This chain uses TRBV7-9 with TRBJ2-3; TRBD2 might be the D (6 bases). The CDR3 has 15 amino acids. Germline V lookup: CDR1 SEHNR, CDR2 FQNEAQ (reference sequence). Trimming pared 4 bases from V and 2 bases from J, leaving 13 bases between. The CDR3 nucleotides are TGTGCCAGCAGCTCGACTAGTACCCTCACAGATACGCAGTATTTT. It is translated as CASSSTSTLTDTQYF.

V gene TRBV5-1 combines with J gene TRBJ1-3; no clear D gene. V gave up 5 bases and J gave up 2 bases, with 8 bases separating them. In germline, CDR1 is SGHRS, CDR2 YFSETQ. The CDR3 is 13 residues long. CDR3 sequence reads: CASREGTGNTIYF. CDR3 nucleotide sequence: TGCGCCAGCAGGGAGGGAACTGGAAACACCATATATTTT.

CDR3 residues: CASSSTGYGYTF. CDR3 bases: TGTGCCAGCAGCTCGACAGGCTATGGCTACACCTTC. The chain uses TRBV12-3 or TRBV12-4 and TRBJ1-2, with D possibly matching TRBD1 (6 bases). V shed 6 bases and J shed 4 bases, with 9 bases lying between them. This CDR3 has 12 amino acids.